This T cell receptor (beta chain) emerged from a study of blood T cell repertoires in COVID-19. V dropped 0 bases and J dropped 5; count of bases not matched to a gene: 6. Germline V CDR1 and CDR2: SGDLS, YYNGEE. The CDR3 is 17 amino acids. Clones were sequenced by immunoSEQ multiplex PCR, and TCRdb holds only the in-frame ones, with some missing. The table shows roughly 340,000 clones, with 75% to 90% occurring only once. This clone was recorded once. The source is a woman in her forties or fifties with COVID-19, enrolled during active disease. The chain has TRBV9 and TRBJ2-1, with 12 bases identical to TRBD2. Sequenced material: peripheral blood. CDR3 nucleotide sequence: TGTGCCAGCAGCGTAGGCCTCCGACTAGCGGGAGACAATGAGCAGTTCTTC. This gives the protein CASSVGLRLAGDNEQFF.